The 19 T cell receptor beta chains in this list originate from one sample, sequenced in a study of T cells in localized non-small cell lung cancer. Profiling relied on immunoSEQ multiplex PCR, and the TCRdb table lists in-frame clones only, not all of them. The repertoire holds 20,000 to 30,000 clones, with around 93% as singletons. This specimen was peripheral blood, taken before any cancer treatment. The receptors originated from a female donor at least 60 years old with stage II squamous cell lung carcinoma.

The chain carries TRBV2 and TRBJ2-3; D is tentatively TRBD1 or TRBD2 (5 bases each). Trimming removed 1 base at V and 6 bases at J, with 5 bases between. The CDR3 consists of 12 residues. CDR1 SNHLY and CDR2 FYNNEI come from the germline V gene. Here the CDR3 DNA reads TGTGCCAGCAGTGAAGGGGGGGATACGCAGTATTTT. As protein: CASSEGGDTQYF.

V is TRBV5-4 and J is TRBJ2-3, with 8 bases lining up with TRBD2. The CDR3 loop spans 15 amino acids. CDR1 SGHNT and CDR2 YYREEE come from the germline V gene (reference sequence). V was clipped by 1 base and J by 4 bases; unmatched bases: 5. The CDR3 reads CASSLRAGGSDTQYF. The CDR3 DNA reads TGTGCCAGCAGCTTGAGGGCGGGGGGATCAGATACGCAGTATTTT. Based on the CDR3 plus reference TRBV5-4 and TRBJ2-3, the full variable domain is ETGVTQSPTHLIKTRGQQVTLRCSSQSGHNTVSWYQQALGQGPQFIFQYYREEENGRGNFPPRFSGLQFPNYSSELNVNALELDDSALYLCASSLRAGGSDTQYFGPGTRLTVL.

The DNA of the CDR3 is TGCGCCAGCAGCCAAGACATCAGGCCAACCTACACAGATACGCAGTATTTT. This codes for CASSQDIRPTYTDTQYF. The rearrangement joins TRBV4-3 to TRBJ2-3; the D is unclear. V shed 0 bases and J shed 2 bases, with 15 bases lying between them. CDR3 length equals 17 residues. The germline CDR1 and CDR2 sequences are LGHNA and YSLEER.

The chain is built from TRBV5-1 and TRBJ1-1, with D perhaps matching TRBD1 (5 bases). This CDR3 spans 15 amino acids. Deletions cut 4 bases from V and 6 bases from J, with 19 bases between. In germline, CDR1 is SGHRS, CDR2 YFSETQ. The CDR3 region has the DNA TGCGCCAGCAGCCCTCTCCCAGGGAGGGTGTCTGAAGCTTTCTTT. It yields the protein CASSPLPGRVSEAFF.

The chain is built from TRBV5-4 and TRBJ2-3, with D possibly being TRBD2 (6 bases). Germline V gene sequence: CDR1 SGHNT, CDR2 YYREEE (reference sequence). V dropped 3 bases and J dropped 6 bases, with 14 bases sitting between them. There are 14 residues in the CDR3. The chain's CDR3 is CASSSGDSRDTQYF. The CDR3 nucleotides read TGTGCCAGCAGCTCCGGGGACTCCAGGGATACGCAGTATTTT.

The gene calls are TRBV11-1 and TRBJ2-4; maybe TRBD2 (5 bases). Trimming shortened V by 3 bases and J by 7 bases, and 13 bases separated the two germline ends. The CDR3 sequence is 14 residues long. Germline CDR1 and CDR2: SGHAT and FQDESV (reference sequence). In nucleotides, the CDR3 is TGTGCCAGCAGCTTCACTGGACTGGGGAACATTCAGTACTTC. As protein: CASSFTGLGNIQYF.

The V and J genes are TRBV5-1 and TRBJ2-1; 7 positions agree with TRBD1. V was clipped by 3 bases and J by 3 bases; unmatched bases: 0. Germline values: CDR1 SGHRS, CDR2 YFSETQ. The CDR3 runs 13 residues. CDR3 sequence reads: CASSWDSYNEQFF. For the CDR3, the DNA is TGCGCCAGCAGCTGGGACAGCTACAATGAGCAGTTCTTC. Combining the CDR3 with reference TRBV5-1 and TRBJ2-1 gives the whole variable domain KAGVTQTPRYLIKTRGQQVTLSCSPISGHRSVSWYQQTPGQGLQFLFEYFSETQRNKGNFPGRFSGRQFSNSRSEMNVSTLELGDSALYLCASSWDSYNEQFFGPGTRLTVL.

V and J are TRBV6-5 and TRBJ2-5, with TRBD2 matching over 11 bases. J gave up 7 bases and V 2 bases, and 6 bases lay outside the gene matches. The CDR3 spans 15 residues. From germline, CDR1 is MNHEY and CDR2 SVGAGI. The CDR3 DNA is TGTGCCAGCAGTTACCAGCTAGGGACTAGCGGGACCCAGTACTTC. It translates to CASSYQLGTSGTQYF.

This clone was picked up one time. The J gene is TRBJ1-2, the V gene TRBV4-3; a weak D match, TRBD1 (5 bases). CDR3 length: 13 residues. The germline V gene has CDR1 LGHNA and CDR2 YSLEER. The V gene lost 1 base and the J gene lost 4 bases, with 7 bases spanning the gap. DNA for the CDR3: TGCGCCAGCAGCCAAGTAAGGGGCTATGGCTACACCTTC. It translates to CASSQVRGYGYTF.

J is TRBJ2-1 and V is TRBV30; D gene uncertain. This CDR3 is built from 14 residues. Germline values: CDR1 GTSNPN, CDR2 SVGIG (reference sequence). V lost 4 bases and J lost 4, with 14 bases in between. In nucleotides, the CDR3 is TGTGCCTGGAAAGGCCTTACCATTTACAATGAGCAGTTCTTC. Translated, it gives CAWKGLTIYNEQFF.

The chain recombines TRBV4-1 with TRBJ2-3; D is ambiguous. V gave up 3 bases and J gave up 9 bases, with 16 bases separating them. The CDR3 contains 14 residues. Germline CDR1 MGHRA, CDR2 YSYEKL. The CDR3 region is CASSQVIGIRTQYF. Here the CDR3 DNA reads TGCGCCAGCAGCCAGGTGATTGGGATCCGAACGCAGTATTTT.

In this sample, this clone turned up once. V usage is TRBV19 and J usage is TRBJ2-3; D not resolved. Trimming shortened V by 0 bases and J by 1 base, and 8 bases separated the two germline ends. CDR1 is LNHDA, CDR2 SQIVND, per germline (reference sequence). The CDR3 loop spans 15 amino acids. This CDR3 is CASSIEPGRTDTQYF. The CDR3 region has the DNA TGTGCCAGTAGTATAGAACCAGGCCGCACAGATACGCAGTATTTT.

The rearrangement uses TRBV5-1 and TRBJ2-1, with 8 bases matching TRBD1. Germline V CDR1 and CDR2: SGHRS, YFSETQ. The CDR3 has 17 residues. Unmatched junction bases numbered 14, after V lost 4 bases and J lost 5 bases. The CDR3 region is CASSPDARTGRNNEQFF. The DNA of the CDR3 is TGCGCCAGCAGCCCCGACGCTCGGACAGGGCGTAACAATGAGCAGTTCTTC.

The chain combines TRBV4-2 with TRBJ2-7, with D hard to call. Germline V gene sequence: CDR1 LGHNA, CDR2 YNFKEQ. This CDR3 is built from 16 residues. Deletions cut 6 bases from V and 4 bases from J, with 22 bases between. CDR3 amino acids: CASRRPKSDGTYEQYF. In DNA, the CDR3 is TGTGCCAGCAGACGGCCGAAGTCGGATGGTACTTACGAGCAGTACTTC.

This rearrangement joins TRBV10-2 to TRBJ2-3; D ambiguous. Germline loops: CDR1 WSHSY, CDR2 SAAADI. The CDR3 runs 13 residues. V was cut by 2 bases and J by 7 bases, with 10 bases left in between. This chain's CDR3 is CASSETQQYTQYF. The CDR3 region has the DNA TGCGCCAGCAGTGAGACGCAACAGTATACGCAGTATTTT.

The genes are TRBV10-1 and TRBJ2-1; possible D gene TRBD2, 6 bases. Germline CDR1 WNHNN, CDR2 SYGVQD (reference sequence). The CDR3 consists of 15 residues. The ends were cut back, 3 bases at V and 9 bases at J, with 18 bases in the middle. The CDR3 coding sequence is TGCGCCAGCAGTGATTCCGCGCGGGGACTCGGTGAGCAGTTCTTC. It encodes CASSDSARGLGEQFF.

The chain links TRBV2 to TRBJ1-2; D is unresolved. The germline gives CDR1 SNHLY, CDR2 FYNNEI. Deletions cut 2 bases from V and 3 bases from J, with 7 bases between. The CDR3 is made up of 13 amino acids. The DNA for the CDR3 is TGTGCCAGCAGTGAATTGTGGGACTATGGCTACACCTTC. Its protein product is CASSELWDYGYTF.

The chain links TRBV7-2 to TRBJ1-2; D remains unclear. This CDR3 region has 14 residues. Trimming shortened V by 5 bases and J by 2 bases, and 12 bases separated the two germline ends. Germline CDR1 SGHTA, CDR2 FQGNSA. In DNA, the CDR3 is TGTGCCAGCAGCCCTCTGAGCGGGAACTATGGCTACACCTTC. Protein: CASSPLSGNYGYTF. Using reference TRBV7-2 and TRBJ1-2 for the parts outside the CDR3, the full variable domain is GAGVSQSPSNKVTEKGKDVELRCDPISGHTALYWYRQSLGQGLEFLIYFQGNSAPDKSGLPSDRFSAERTGGSVSTLTIQRTQQEDSAVYLCASSPLSGNYGYTFGSGTRLTVV.

V usage is TRBV10-3 and J usage is TRBJ2-7, with 9 bases that match TRBD2. V shed 3 bases and J 5 bases; nucleotides not matched to a gene: 8. The germline V gene has CDR1 ENHRY and CDR2 SYGVKD. The CDR3 runs 15 residues. The CDR3 loop is CAISEMTSGPHEQYF. Written as DNA, the CDR3 is TGTGCCATCAGTGAAATGACTAGCGGCCCCCACGAGCAGTACTTC.